This TCR beta chain came from a study of CD8+ T cells in alopecia areata. Sequencing relied on a cDNA template that was reverse transcribed from extracted RNA. TCRdb keeps only in-frame clones here, not all; method: immunoSEQ multiplex PCR. This sample yields some 150,000 clones, of which about 53% are seen a single time; approximately 20% belongs to the top ten. The TCR was taken from a human donor with alopecia areata. The input for sequencing was CD8+ T cells sorted from blood, taken at week 0.

This chain's CDR3 is CASSPGVSSYEQYF. The CDR3 bases are TGCGCCAGCAGCCCGGGTGTGAGCTCCTACGAGCAGTACTTC. The V and J genes are TRBV4-3 and TRBJ2-7; D call uncertain. CDR3 length: 14 residues. Germline CDR1 is LGHNA and CDR2 is YSLEER. V gave up 4 bases and J gave up 0 bases, with 10 bases separating them.